Listed below are T cell receptor beta chains from one sample, sequenced in a study of blood T cell repertoires in COVID-19. Profiled with immunoSEQ multiplex PCR; TCRdb holds only in-frame clones, not every one. The table has more than 95,000 clones, approximately 87% seen once; the top ten hold 6% to 9.5%. The sample consisted of peripheral blood. The receptor source for this set is a man aged 70-80 years who had recovered from COVID-19. Both conserved end residues are part of each CDR3. D genes are given only for firm matches. Not all rows give a size; the values are once, few, many and, for expanded clones, a class.

TRBV5-1	TRBD1	-	TRBJ2-2	CASSPGDRGHTGELFF	TGCGCCAGCAGCCCGGGGGACAGGGGGCATACCGGGGAGCTGTTTTTT
TRBV2	-	-	TRBJ2-1	CARQKPQGNEQFF	TGTGCCAGACAGAAGCCGCAGGGCAATGAGCAGTTCTTC
TRBV9	-	-	TRBJ2-2	CASSVQGSTGELFF	TGTGCCAGCAGCGTCCAGGGAAGCACCGGGGAGCTGTTTTTT
TRBV9	TRBD2	-	TRBJ2-5	CASSLQGLAGQETQYF	TGTGCCAGCAGCCTACAGGGACTAGCGGGCCAAGAGACCCAGTACTTC
TRBV14	-	once	TRBJ1-1	CASSQATHTEAFF	TGTGCCAGCAGCCAAGCAACTCACACTGAAGCTTTCTTT
TRBV29-1	-	-	TRBJ2-5	CSAVGALQETQYF	TGCAGCGCCGTGGGGGCCTTACAAGAGACCCAGTACTTC
TRBV7-9	-	-	TRBJ1-1	CASSLYQGHTEAFF	TGTGCCAGCAGCTTATATCAGGGGCACACTGAAGCTTTCTTT
TRBV10-3	-	-	TRBJ2-4	CAISDGGGDIQYF	TGTGCCATCAGTGACGGTGGCGGAGACATTCAGTACTTC
TRBV6-5	-	-	TRBJ1-5	CASRANRRGNQPQHF	TGTGCCAGCAGGGCAAACCGTAGGGGAAATCAGCCCCAGCATTTT
TRBV19	-	-	TRBJ1-5	CASSMERRGGNQPQHF	TGTGCCAGTAGTATGGAGCGGCGGGGCGGCAATCAGCCCCAGCATTTT
TRBV2	-	-	TRBJ2-7	CASSEGGRVEQYF	TGTGCCAGCAGTGAGGGGGGTAGAGTCGAGCAGTACTTC
TRBV5-1	TRBD1	-	TRBJ2-7	CASSVDRLLGEQYF	TGCGCCAGCAGCGTGGACAGGCTTTTAGGCGAGCAGTACTTC
TRBV5-1	TRBD2	-	TRBJ2-3	CATSTSGGTDTQYF	TGCGCCACCTCGACTAGCGGGGGCACAGATACGCAGTATTTT
TRBV6-6	TRBD2	-	TRBJ2-3	CASSPGLAGVTDTQYF	TGTGCCAGCAGTCCCGGACTAGCGGGAGTGACGGATACGCAGTATTTT
TRBV10-1	-	-	TRBJ1-4	CASSESTATGEKLFF	TGCGCCAGCAGTGAGTCAACAGCTACGGGGGAAAAACTGTTTTTT
TRBV7-9	-	few	TRBJ2-7	CASSFYEAPPFYEQYF	TGTGCCAGCAGCTTTTACGAAGCTCCCCCGTTCTACGAGCAGTACTTC
TRBV2	-	few	TRBJ1-5	CASTFTFGGNQPQHF	TGTGCCAGCACCTTTACATTCGGAGGCAATCAGCCCCAGCATTTT
TRBV3-1/TRBV3-2	-	-	TRBJ2-1	CASSQDIEQFF	TGTGCCAGCAGCCAAGATATAGAGCAGTTCTTC
TRBV5-1	-	-	TRBJ2-1	CASSLMQGGGVSYNEQFF	TGCGCCAGCAGCTTGATGCAGGGCGGGGGCGTCTCCTACAATGAGCAGTTCTTC
TRBV7-8	TRBD2	-	TRBJ2-1	CASSQTWTSGSEQFF	TGTGCCAGCAGCCAAACCTGGACTAGCGGGAGTGAGCAGTTCTTC
TRBV12-5	-	-	TRBJ2-2	CASGLVPIGQTGELFF	TGTGCTAGTGGTTTGGTACCCATAGGACAGACCGGGGAGCTGTTTTTT
TRBV27	-	-	TRBJ2-3	CASSWGPKSTDTQYF	TGTGCCAGCAGCTGGGGGCCCAAGAGCACAGATACGCAGTATTTT
TRBV27	TRBD1	-	TRBJ2-7	CASSSYTGAYEQYF	TGTGCCAGCAGTAGTTACACAGGGGCCTACGAGCAGTACTTC
TRBV2	-	-	TRBJ2-1	CASSGGPYDNEQFF	TGTGCCAGCAGCGGGGGGCCCTACGACAATGAGCAGTTCTTC
TRBV24-1	-	-	TRBJ2-1	CATSGLEGLRSNEQFF	TGTGCCACCAGTGGCCTTGAGGGACTTCGCAGCAATGAGCAGTTCTTC
TRBV5-1	TRBD2	-	TRBJ2-1	CASSLVAGGNEQFF	TGCGCCAGCAGCTTGGTAGCGGGGGGGAATGAGCAGTTCTTC
TRBV24-1	-	once	TRBJ2-3	CATSDLRQGADTQYF	TGTGCCACCAGTGATTTAAGGCAGGGCGCAGATACGCAGTATTTT
TRBV9	TRBD2	-	TRBJ2-7	CASSQGLAGVGEQYF	TGTGCCAGCAGCCAAGGACTAGCGGGAGTCGGCGAGCAGTACTTC
TRBV5-5	-	-	TRBJ1-5	CASSSVLSGSRIGPQHF	TGTGCCAGCAGCTCTGTGCTGTCCGGGAGCCGGATCGGGCCCCAGCATTTT
TRBV10-3	-	-	TRBJ2-1	CAISGPGLYNEQFF	TGTGCCATCAGTGGGCCAGGGCTCTACAATGAGCAGTTCTTC
TRBV9	-	-	TRBJ2-1	CASSASGGGIPNEQFF	TGTGCCAGCAGCGCCTCAGGAGGCGGGATACCCAATGAGCAGTTCTTC
TRBV6-6	-	-	TRBJ1-1	CASSSSSGGAEAFF	TGTGCCAGCAGTTCCTCCTCAGGAGGGGCTGAAGCTTTCTTT
TRBV5-1	TRBD1	-	TRBJ1-2	CASSSSTGESSRGYTF	TGCGCCAGCAGCTCTAGTACAGGGGAAAGTTCGAGAGGCTACACCTTC
TRBV4-1	-	-	TRBJ2-1	CASSQDTETEQFF	TGCGCCAGCAGCCAAGATACCGAGACAGAGCAGTTCTTC
TRBV2	TRBD1	-	TRBJ2-7	CASSEAGQGEGQYF	TGTGCCAGCAGTGAAGCGGGACAGGGGGAGGGCCAGTACTTC
TRBV18	-	-	TRBJ2-1	CASSSIAGVEEANEQFF	TGTGCCAGCTCATCGATTGCAGGGGTCGAAGAGGCCAATGAGCAGTTCTTC
TRBV7-9	-	-	TRBJ2-5	CASSLGMVGEVRQETQYF	TGTGCCAGCAGCTTAGGGATGGTGGGAGAGGTTCGACAAGAGACCCAGTACTTC
TRBV10-3	TRBD1	few	TRBJ2-2	CAISEFDRETGELFF	TGTGCCATCAGTGAGTTCGACAGGGAGACCGGGGAGCTGTTTTTT
TRBV10-1	TRBD2	-	TRBJ2-2	CASSESGLAVYTGELFF	TGCGCCAGCAGTGAGTCGGGTCTAGCGGTTTACACCGGGGAGCTGTTTTTT
TRBV6-1	-	-	TRBJ1-1	CASSEGPGLDTEAFF	TGTGCCAGCAGTGAAGGTCCAGGATTGGACACTGAAGCTTTCTTT
TRBV24-1	-	-	TRBJ1-1	CATSEGGRLNTEAFF	TGTGCCACCAGTGAGGGGGGACGGTTGAACACTGAAGCTTTCTTT
TRBV27	-	-	TRBJ1-5	CASSPPGVVQPQHF	TGTGCCAGCAGTCCCCCGGGGGTGGTTCAGCCCCAGCATTTT
TRBV6-6	TRBD2	once	TRBJ2-5	CASSFSSGEETQYF	TGTGCCAGCAGTTTTTCTAGCGGGGAAGAGACCCAGTACTTC
TRBV29-1	-	few	TRBJ1-2	CSAGRGLPSDGYTF	TGCAGCGCCGGGAGGGGCCTCCCTTCCGATGGCTACACCTTC
TRBV18	TRBD2	-	TRBJ2-3	CASSPGTSGRDTQYF	TGTGCCAGCTCACCAGGTACTAGCGGGCGAGATACGCAGTATTTT
TRBV14	-	-	TRBJ1-2	CASSQADRSNYGYTF	TGTGCCAGCAGCCAAGCGGACAGATCTAACTATGGCTACACCTTC
TRBV5-4	-	-	TRBJ1-4	CASSLGDKANEKLFF	TGTGCCAGCAGCTTGGGGGACAAGGCAAATGAAAAACTGTTTTTT
TRBV6-2/TRBV6-3	TRBD2	-	TRBJ2-2	CASSYSSMGTRYTGELFF	TGTGCCAGCAGTTACTCGTCCATGGGGACTAGATACACCGGGGAGCTGTTTTTT
TRBV6-6	-	once	TRBJ2-2	CASGRQSTSAGELFF	TGTGCCAGCGGGAGGCAGTCTACGTCTGCCGGGGAGCTGTTTTTT
TRBV18	-	-	TRBJ2-7	CASSPPSRGEQYF	TGTGCCAGCTCACCACCGAGCAGGGGCGAGCAGTACTTC
TRBV30	-	-	TRBJ1-4	CACSRRTRNEKLFF	TGTGCCTGCTCACGAAGGACTCGGAATGAAAAACTGTTTTTT
TRBV28	TRBD1	-	TRBJ2-7	CASRETGSSYEQYF	TGTGCCAGCAGAGAGACAGGGTCATCCTACGAGCAGTACTTC
TRBV3-1/TRBV3-2	TRBD2	once	TRBJ2-5	CASSQYLAGGVETQYF	TGTGCCAGCAGCCAATACCTAGCGGGAGGTGTGGAGACCCAGTACTTC
TRBV7-3	-	-	TRBJ1-1	CASSPRENTEAFF	TGTGCCAGCAGCCCCCGGGAGAATACTGAAGCTTTCTTT